The rows below give T cell receptor beta chains drawn from one sample of a study of monozygotic twins with inflammatory bowel disease. TCRdb reprocessed the 5' RACE reads and reports one entry per CDR3 protein, with no DNA. This sample contains about 380,000 distinct CDR3 sequences. The sequenced sample consisted of blood. These receptors were collected from a human donor with ulcerative colitis or Crohn's disease, or a healthy co-twin of an affected twin (not recorded which). Each CDR3 is given with its conserved first and last residue.

cdr3_aa: CASSNPQGGIDTQYF
j_call: TRBJ2-3
v_call: TRBV12-3/TRBV12-4

cdr3_aa: CATGGPGGNEQFF
j_call: TRBJ2-1
v_call: TRBV24-1

cdr3_aa: CASSVGGEEQYF
j_call: TRBJ2-7
v_call: TRBV9

cdr3_aa: CASSPRGQGVVEQYF
j_call: TRBJ2-7
v_call: TRBV12-3/TRBV12-4

cdr3_aa: CASSLASALDIQYF
j_call: TRBJ2-4
v_call: TRBV5-1

cdr3_aa: CASSQVDRGRAKNIQYF
j_call: TRBJ2-4
v_call: TRBV4-1

cdr3_aa: CASSLERAIHTEAFF
j_call: TRBJ1-1
v_call: TRBV5-1

cdr3_aa: CVSSIEDTGELFF
j_call: TRBJ2-2
v_call: TRBV19

cdr3_aa: CASSGTETNSYEQYF
j_call: TRBJ2-7
v_call: TRBV25-1

cdr3_aa: CASSLMRGDNYGYTF
j_call: TRBJ1-2
v_call: TRBV12-3/TRBV12-4

cdr3_aa: CASSPREKGETQYF
j_call: TRBJ2-5
v_call: TRBV18

cdr3_aa: CASSQDPAGGIYEQFF
j_call: TRBJ2-1
v_call: TRBV4-2

cdr3_aa: CASSEGTFGAMDTQYF
j_call: TRBJ2-3
v_call: TRBV6-1

cdr3_aa: CASSSRSVFSGANVLTF
j_call: TRBJ2-6
v_call: TRBV7-2

cdr3_aa: CASTRDGNTEAFF
j_call: TRBJ1-1
v_call: TRBV6-5

cdr3_aa: CASSFKGMVPGNEKLFF
j_call: TRBJ1-4
v_call: TRBV5-8

cdr3_aa: CASSSGPGQDSGANVLTF
j_call: TRBJ2-6
v_call: TRBV13

cdr3_aa: CASSMGTGGYYEQYF
j_call: TRBJ2-7
v_call: TRBV5-1